The clone carrying this TCR beta chain was observed once. Time point specified: newly diagnosed GD, antithyroid drugs for less than 3 months. Extracted PBMC RNA gave rise to the TCR library. Arm-PCR of CDR3 regions and iRepertoire HTBI primers were the basis on which TCR beta libraries were built. TCRdb independently ran MiXCR on the multiplex PCR reads; one entry per CDR3 protein. Of under 800,000 distinct CDR3 sequences in the sample, around 15% were seen once. V gave up 0 bases and J gave up 0 bases, with 17 bases separating them. There are 18 residues in the CDR3. Germline V CDR1 and CDR2: MNHEY, SVGAGI. This specimen belongs to a study of regulatory T cells in long-lasting Graves disease. These data also formed part of another study, on T cells in Graves' hyperthyroidism and ophthalmopathy. This second study says: In the blood, most expanded thyroid clonotypes above 0.001 appeared as well. A 13 V-J model separated ophthalmopathy from stable hyperthyroidism.

The genes are TRBV6-5 and TRBJ1-1; possibly TRBD1 for D (5 bases). The sequencing used peripheral blood mononuclear cells (PBMCs), collected at new diagnosis, from a patient treated with antithyroid drugs. This sequence was found in a woman aged 25-40 years with Graves disease. CDR3 sequence reads: CASSYSNRGRGVNTEAFF. The CDR3 DNA follows: TGTGCCAGCAGTTACTCGAATAGGGGACGGGGCGTGAACACTGAAGCTTTCTTT.